Detailed here is one T cell receptor beta chain. These data come from a study of identical twins. Each CDR3 protein gets one entry after TCRdb re-called the 5' RACE reads with MiXCR. This table has about 250,000 distinct CDR3 sequences, about 14% appearing once. Between the trimmed V and J ends, which lost 1 base and 2 bases, there was a span of 11 bases. The CDR3 length is 15 residues. Germline V gene sequence: CDR1 SGHDT, CDR2 YYEEEE. Sequenced material: memory (CD45RO+) T cells sorted from blood. V usage is TRBV5-6 and J usage is TRBJ2-3; D possibly corresponds to TRBD1 (5 bases). This sequence was found in a woman aged 18-29 years in good health. CDR3 sequence reads: CASSLRSGYTDTQYF. For the CDR3, the DNA is TGTGCCAGCAGCTTGAGGTCAGGGTACACAGATACGCAGTATTTT.